Listed below are T cell receptor beta chains from one sample, sequenced in a study of T cell repertoires in cytomegalovirus infection. TCRdb processed the reads anew with MiXCR; each CDR3 protein has one entry. The data show around 740,000 distinct CDR3 sequences, roughly 35% seen once. The sequenced sample consisted of PBMCs. These receptors were taken from a human donor in good health (CMV status not recorded). Some clones in this sample may be carry-over from other donors' samples. Each CDR3 is given with its conserved first and last residue. A D gene is named only where the DNA matches it firmly. A clone size is listed for some rows: how often the clone was seen (once, few, many), or a class if it is expanded.

CASSLIPTSGGHEQYF	TGTGCCAGCAGCCTTATCCCGACTAGCGGGGGGCATGAGCAGTACTTC	TRBD2	-	TRBJ2-7	TRBV5-5
CASSLEFSTYTQYF	TGTGCCAGCAGCTTAGAATTCAGCACATATACGCAGTATTTT	-	-	TRBJ2-3	TRBV7-9
CASSFPRGRGEDTQYF	TGTGCCAGCAGTTTTCCTCGGGGCCGGGGGGAAGATACGCAGTATTTT	TRBD2	few	TRBJ2-3	TRBV12-3/TRBV12-4
CASSLTSFGGELFF	TGTGCCAGCAGTTTGACTAGCTTTGGCGGGGAGCTGTTTTTT	TRBD2	few	TRBJ2-2	TRBV7-8
CSVERGSTDTQYF	TGCAGCGTTGAACGGGGTAGCACAGATACGCAGTATTTT	-	-	TRBJ2-3	TRBV29-1
CSADKAGRYGYTF	TGCAGCGCCGATAAGGCAGGGCGCTATGGCTACACCTTC	-	few	TRBJ1-2	TRBV29-1
CASSLGGTGGGGNTIYF	TGTGCCAGCAGCTTGGGGGGAACAGGGGGCGGTGGAAACACCATATATTTT	TRBD1	few	TRBJ1-3	TRBV5-4
CASGLGQGGFDEQFF	TGTGCTAGTGGTTTGGGACAGGGAGGGTTCGATGAGCAGTTCTTC	-	few	TRBJ2-1	TRBV12-5
CASSQEPGTGVDGYTF	TGCGCCAGCAGCCAAGAACCCGGGACAGGGGTCGATGGCTACACCTTC	TRBD1	-	TRBJ1-2	TRBV4-1
CASSLDPDHYEQYF	TGTGCCAGCAGCTTAGATCCAGATCACTACGAGCAGTACTTC	-	-	TRBJ2-7	TRBV7-6
CASTQDSMNTEAFF	TGTGCCAGCACCCAGGACAGTATGAACACTGAAGCTTTCTTT	-	-	TRBJ1-1	TRBV28
CAWSVSWLSNTEAFF	TGTGCCTGGAGTGTGAGTTGGCTCTCCAACACTGAAGCTTTCTTT	-	few	TRBJ1-1	TRBV30
CASSLGTSIHNEQFF	TGTGCCAGCAGCTTAGGGACTAGCATTCACAATGAGCAGTTCTTC	TRBD2	few	TRBJ2-1	TRBV7-2
CSAIISEKLFF	TGCAGTGCAATAATATCAGAAAAACTGTTTTTT	-	-	TRBJ1-4	TRBV20-1
CASSFPGRETQYF	TGTGCCAGCAGTTTCCCAGGCAGAGAGACCCAGTACTTC	-	many	TRBJ2-5	TRBV28
CASSYSSGGRNYGYTF	TGTGCCAGCAGTTACTCGAGCGGGGGGCGGAACTATGGCTACACCTTC	-	-	TRBJ1-2	TRBV6-5
CASSLVFSDTQYF	TGTGCCAGCAGCTTAGTTTTCTCAGATACGCAGTATTTT	-	many	TRBJ2-3	TRBV7-2
CASSLAGTFDNSPLHF	TGTGCCAGCAGCTTGGCGGGTACCTTTGATAATTCACCCCTCCACTTT	-	few	TRBJ1-6	TRBV11-2
CASSFTSGIYNEQFF	TGTGCCAGCAGCTTTACTAGCGGGATATACAATGAGCAGTTCTTC	TRBD2	many	TRBJ2-1	TRBV7-2
CASSLAVGKRGEQYF	TGTGCCAGCAGCTTAGCGGTCGGTAAAAGGGGCGAGCAGTACTTC	-	-	TRBJ2-7	TRBV7-9
CASSLYAMNTEAFF	TGTGCCAGCAGTTTATATGCAATGAACACTGAAGCTTTCTTT	-	-	TRBJ1-1	TRBV28
CASSQDPTVTQYF	TGTGCCAGCAGCCAAGACCCCACCGTAACGCAGTATTTT	-	few	TRBJ2-3	TRBV4-2
CASSLSQWEQYF	TGTGCCAGCAGCTTGAGTCAGTGGGAGCAGTACTTC	-	-	TRBJ2-7	TRBV7-9
CASSQDWAGPPYEQYF	TGTGCCAGCAGCCAAGACTGGGCGGGGCCGCCCTACGAGCAGTACTTC	-	few	TRBJ2-7	TRBV4-2
CAISEHRGQGNTGELFF	TGTGCCATCAGTGAACACCGGGGACAGGGGAACACCGGGGAGCTGTTTTTT	TRBD1	-	TRBJ2-2	TRBV10-3
CASRLGQGNSPLHF	TGTGCCAGCAGACTTGGACAGGGGAATTCACCCCTCCACTTT	TRBD1	many	TRBJ1-6	TRBV11-2
CASSPRAPGNYNSPLHF	TGTGCCAGCAGTCCCCGGGCTCCCGGGAACTATAATTCACCCCTCCACTTT	-	-	TRBJ1-6	TRBV12-3/TRBV12-4
CASSLELYGGSGTEAFF	TGTGCCAGCAGTTTGGAGTTGTACGGGGGCTCGGGAACTGAAGCTTTCTTT	-	-	TRBJ1-1	TRBV28
CASSVDWTKGQYF	TGTGCCAGCAGTGTAGACTGGACAAAGGGGCAGTACTTC	-	few	TRBJ2-7	TRBV28
CASSQVVSGNTIYF	TGCGCCAGCAGCCAAGTCGTCTCTGGAAACACCATATATTTT	-	-	TRBJ1-3	TRBV4-1
CASSSGGGRAFF	TGTGCCAGCAGCTCGGGGGGGGGTAGAGCTTTCTTT	-	few	TRBJ1-1	TRBV7-3
CASSVAMTRSSYEQYF	TGTGCCAGCAGCGTTGCGATGACTAGGAGCTCCTACGAGCAGTACTTC	-	-	TRBJ2-7	TRBV7-4
CASKPEVAEGARGYTF	TGTGCCAGCAAACCGGAGGTAGCTGAGGGGGCACGTGGCTACACCTTC	TRBD1	once	TRBJ1-2	TRBV6-1